The 5 T cell receptor beta chains below come from one sample, sequenced in a study of CD8+ T cells in alopecia areata. It was cDNA, reverse transcribed from extracted RNA, that served as the sequencing template. Assay used: immunoSEQ multiplex PCR; TCRdb lists only in-frame clones, some missing. The table records around 250,000 clones, 65% to 70% of them present only once. Here the sequenced sample was CD4+ T cells sorted from blood, taken at week 0. These receptors came from a human donor with alopecia areata.

The CDR3 DNA is TGTGCCTGCAGGACGGAGGGGGATCAGCCCCAGCATTTT. Its protein product is CACRTEGDQPQHF. This chain connects TRBV30 to TRBJ1-5, with D perhaps TRBD1 (6 bases). CDR1 is GTSNPN, CDR2 SVGIG, per germline (reference sequence). Deletions cut 6 bases from V and 5 bases from J, with 14 bases between. The CDR3 has 13 amino acids.

The rearrangement uses TRBV6-6 and TRBJ1-2, with unresolved D. CDR3 length equals 11 residues. CDR1 MNHNY and CDR2 SVGAGI come from the germline V gene (reference sequence). The V gene lost 8 bases and the J gene lost 2 bases, with 6 bases spanning the gap. In nucleotides, the CDR3 is TGTGCCAGCTCGGCAAACTATGGCTACACCTTC. As protein: CASSANYGYTF.

A few counts support this clone. The genes are TRBV29-1 and TRBJ1-1; 8 bases align to TRBD1. With 4 bases clipped from V and 7 bases from J, the junction kept 2 bases outside the gene matches. The CDR3 covers 11 residues. Germline V lookup: CDR1 SQVTM, CDR2 ANQGSEA. CDR3 in amino acids: CSVVRGLEAFF. CDR3 coding DNA: TGCAGCGTTGTCAGGGGGCTTGAAGCTTTCTTT.

The chain links TRBV6-1 to TRBJ2-6; weak D call: TRBD1 (5 bases). V was shortened by 3 bases and J by 1 base, with 10 bases between the two germline ends. CDR3 length equals 16 residues. CDR1 and CDR2 from the germline V gene are MNHNS and SASEGT. The CDR3 DNA is TGTGCCAGCAGTGAGTTACAGGTTTCTGGGGCCAACGTCCTGACTTTC. As protein: CASSELQVSGANVLTF.

This clone turned up a few times. The V and J genes are TRBV2 and TRBJ2-7, with 8 bases lining up with TRBD1. CDR3 size: 14 residues. The ends lost 4 bases at V and 2 bases at J; junction bases unmatched: 4. Germline V gives CDR1 SNHLY, CDR2 FYNNEI. Here the CDR3 reads CASSGEQGAYEQYF. The CDR3 nucleotides read TGTGCCAGCAGTGGGGAACAGGGGGCCTACGAGCAGTACTTC. Full variable domain (outside the CDR3, taken from reference TRBV2 and TRBJ2-7): EPEVTQTPSHQVTQMGQEVILRCVPISNHLYFYWYRQILGQKVEFLVSFYNNEISEKSEIFDDQFSVERPDGSNFTLKIRSTKLEDSAMYFCASSGEQGAYEQYFGPGTRLTVT.